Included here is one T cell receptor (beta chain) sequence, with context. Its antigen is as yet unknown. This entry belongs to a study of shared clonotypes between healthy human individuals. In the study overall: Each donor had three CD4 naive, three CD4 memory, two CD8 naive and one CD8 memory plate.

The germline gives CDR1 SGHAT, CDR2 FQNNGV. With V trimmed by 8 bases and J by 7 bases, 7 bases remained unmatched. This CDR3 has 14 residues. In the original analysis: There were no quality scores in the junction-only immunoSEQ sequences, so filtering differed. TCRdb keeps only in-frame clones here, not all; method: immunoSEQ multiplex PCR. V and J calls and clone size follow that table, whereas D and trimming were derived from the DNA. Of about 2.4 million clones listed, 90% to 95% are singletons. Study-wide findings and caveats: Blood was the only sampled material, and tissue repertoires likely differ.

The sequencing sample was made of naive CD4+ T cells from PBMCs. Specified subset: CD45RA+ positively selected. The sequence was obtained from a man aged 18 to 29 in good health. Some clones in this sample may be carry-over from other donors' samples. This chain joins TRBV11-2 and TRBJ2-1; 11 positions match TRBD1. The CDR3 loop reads CASYGQGAKNEQFF. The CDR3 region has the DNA TGTGCCAGCTACGGACAGGGGGCTAAGAATGAGCAGTTCTTC.